This is a list of T cell receptor beta chains from one sample in a study of identical twins. TCRdb re-derived calls from the 5' RACE reads in MiXCR, one entry per CDR3 protein. The table includes roughly 1,500,000 distinct CDR3 sequences, around 29% detected once. The sequenced material came from cord blood. All receptors derive from a newborn girl in good health. Both conserved end residues are part of each CDR3. The D gene is left open where the match is weak. A row's size may be missing; if present it is once, few, many or a size class.

>NA|NA|TRBV2|TRBJ2-7
CASRESSGSEQYF
TGTGCCAGCAGGGAGAGCTCCGGATCCGAGCAGTACTTC
>TRBD1|few|TRBV4-2|TRBJ1-5
CASSLAGTGGYKSNQPQHF
TGTGCCAGCAGCCTAGCCGGGACAGGGGGTTATAAGAGCAATCAGCCCCAGCATTTT
>NA|NA|TRBV20-1|TRBJ2-7
CSPYEQYF
TGCAGTCCCTACGAGCAGTACTTC
>NA|NA|TRBV11-2|TRBJ2-7
CASSLGTGGEISYEQYF
TGTGCCAGCAGCTTAGGAACAGGGGGGGAAATCTCCTACGAGCAGTACTTC
>TRBD1|NA|TRBV28|TRBJ2-2
CASSLWKTGGTGELFF
TGTGCCAGCAGTTTATGGAAGACAGGGGGCACCGGGGAGCTGTTTTTT
>TRBD1|NA|TRBV12-3/TRBV12-4|TRBJ2-7
CASRPTGTGMYEQYF
TGTGCCAGCAGGCCGACCGGGACAGGGATGTACGAGCAGTACTTC
>TRBD1|NA|TRBV28|TRBJ1-4
CASSTGQGVSYEKLFF
TGTGCCAGCAGTACGGGACAGGGGGTATCATACGAAAAACTGTTTTTT
>TRBD2|many|TRBV10-3|TRBJ2-5
CAINGGLQETQYF
TGTGCCATCAACGGGGGGTTGCAAGAGACCCAGTACTTC
>NA|NA|TRBV10-3|TRBJ1-1
CAISGEANTEAFF
TGTGCCATCAGTGGGGAGGCCAACACTGAAGCTTTCTTT
>NA|NA|TRBV2|TRBJ2-7
CASSEGRTTSYEQYF
TGTGCCAGCAGTGAAGGTAGGACGACCTCCTACGAGCAGTACTTC
>NA|NA|TRBV9|TRBJ2-3
CASSVGDPLSGDTQYF
TGTGCCAGCAGCGTAGGGGACCCATTAAGTGGGGATACGCAGTATTTT
>NA|NA|TRBV2|TRBJ1-5
CASGRSGTNQPQHF
TGTGCCAGCGGGCGGTCAGGGACCAATCAGCCCCAGCATTTT
>TRBD1|NA|TRBV27|TRBJ2-5
CASSTLTGGWETQYF
TGTGCCAGCAGTACATTGACAGGGGGCTGGGAGACCCAGTACTTC
>TRBD1|few|TRBV12-3/TRBV12-4|TRBJ1-2
CASSHRQGPYGYTF
TGTGCCAGCAGCCATCGACAGGGACCCTATGGCTACACCTTC
>NA|NA|TRBV5-1|TRBJ2-1
CASSSAAGTYNEQFF
TGCGCCAGCAGCTCGGCGGCGGGGACCTACAATGAGCAGTTCTTC
>NA|NA|TRBV18|TRBJ1-1
CASSPRRLWAHVPEAFF
TGTGCCAGCTCACCACGGCGATTGTGGGCGCATGTTCCTGAAGCTTTCTTT
>NA|NA|TRBV6-6|TRBJ1-1
CASSYDPRTEAFF
TGTGCCAGCAGTTACGACCCACGCACTGAAGCTTTCTTT
>TRBD1|NA|TRBV4-1|TRBJ1-1
CASRTGDRGYTEAFF
TGCGCCAGCCGCACCGGGGACAGGGGATACACTGAAGCTTTCTTT
>NA|NA|TRBV25-1|TRBJ2-7
CASSPTKLYGEQYF
TGTGCCAGCAGCCCAACCAAGCTTTATGGGGAGCAGTACTTC
>TRBD2|NA|TRBV28|TRBJ2-3
CASSPNGRTGTDTQYF
TGTGCCAGCAGTCCTAACGGGAGGACGGGCACAGATACGCAGTATTTT
>NA|NA|TRBV10-3|TRBJ1-6
CAISEVSSYNSPLHF
TGTGCCATCAGTGAAGTGAGCTCCTATAATTCACCCCTCCACTTT
>NA|NA|TRBV29-1|TRBJ1-1
CSVRGRPNTEAFF
TGCAGCGTTCGGGGGCGCCCGAACACTGAAGCTTTCTTT
>NA|NA|TRBV14|TRBJ1-4
CASSQTGGRGCSTNEKLFF
TGTGCCAGCAGCCAAACGGGGGGGCGAGGGTGTTCAACTAATGAAAAACTGTTTTTT
>NA|NA|TRBV7-9|TRBJ1-1
CASSLQSLNTEAFF
TGTGCCAGCAGCTTACAGTCGCTGAACACTGAAGCTTTCTTT
>NA|few|TRBV5-1|TRBJ1-4
CASSPWGVEDEKLFF
TGCGCCAGCAGCCCCTGGGGCGTCGAGGATGAAAAACTGTTTTTT
>NA|many|TRBV24-1|TRBJ2-1
CATSSSWNEQFF
TGTGCCACCAGTTCCAGCTGGAATGAGCAGTTCTTC
>NA|NA|TRBV7-2|TRBJ2-7
CASRRVGSSYNEQYF
TGTGCCAGCAGGCGGGTAGGAAGCTCCTACAATGAGCAGTACTTC
>NA|NA|TRBV20-1|TRBJ1-1
CSASTGMNTEAFF
TGCAGTGCTAGTACAGGGATGAACACTGAAGCTTTCTTT
>NA|few|TRBV12-3/TRBV12-4|TRBJ2-1
CASSPQGPHNEQFF
TGTGCCAGCAGTCCCCAAGGGCCGCACAATGAGCAGTTCTTC
>TRBD2|NA|TRBV6-5|TRBJ2-2
CASSLPTSGSAGELFF
TGTGCCAGCAGTTTACCAACTAGCGGGAGTGCCGGGGAGCTGTTTTTT
>NA|NA|TRBV20-1|TRBJ2-1
CSARATGSRNEQFF
TGCAGTGCTAGAGCTACAGGGTCTCGGAATGAGCAGTTCTTC
>NA|NA|TRBV20-1|TRBJ2-7
CSASAGPISYEQYF
TGCAGTGCTAGCGCGGGACCCATATCCTACGAGCAGTACTTC
>NA|NA|TRBV5-1|TRBJ1-1
CASSLVISIVLTDEAFF
TGCGCCAGCAGCTTGGTTATTTCTATCGTTCTCACGGATGAAGCTTTCTTT
>TRBD1|NA|TRBV18|TRBJ1-5
CASSPPNRGGLGNQPQHF
TGTGCCAGCTCGCCACCTAACAGGGGGGGGCTTGGCAATCAGCCCCAGCATTTT
>NA|few|TRBV15|TRBJ2-7
CATSRDGAGAPYRYEQYF
TGTGCCACCAGCAGAGATGGGGCGGGGGCCCCATATCGCTACGAGCAGTACTTC
>TRBD2|NA|TRBV20-1|TRBJ2-3
CSALLGGRAGTQYF
TGCAGTGCTCTGTTGGGCGGGAGGGCCGGTACGCAGTATTTT
>TRBD2|many|TRBV7-2|TRBJ2-7
CASSTGLELSYEQYF
TGTGCCAGCAGCACTGGACTAGAGCTCTCCTACGAGCAGTACTTC
>NA|NA|TRBV7-9|TRBJ1-2
CASSLEVGLWDGYTF
TGTGCCAGCAGCTTAGAGGTGGGCCTGTGGGATGGCTACACCTTC
>NA|few|TRBV2|TRBJ1-6
CASSADRGRNSPLHF
TGTGCCAGCAGCGCCGACAGAGGCCGTAATTCACCCCTCCACTTT
>NA|few|TRBV12-3/TRBV12-4|TRBJ2-3
CASSSSLAHTDTQYF
TGTGCCAGCAGTTCGTCACTAGCCCACACAGATACGCAGTATTTT
>NA|many|TRBV20-1|TRBJ2-1
CSATKASAINEQFF
TGCAGTGCAACAAAGGCTAGCGCTATAAATGAGCAGTTCTTC
>TRBD1|NA|TRBV7-2|TRBJ2-1
CASSLGKDRVDNEQFF
TGTGCCAGCAGCTTAGGGAAGGACAGGGTGGACAATGAGCAGTTCTTC
>TRBD2|NA|TRBV2|TRBJ2-7
CASSGMSGGAYEQYF
TGTGCCAGCAGTGGGATGAGCGGGGGGGCTTACGAGCAGTACTTC
>NA|few|TRBV2|TRBJ2-3
CASRGGPEGTDTQYF
TGTGCCAGCAGGGGGGGACCGGAGGGCACAGATACGCAGTATTTT
>NA|many|TRBV20-1|TRBJ2-7
CSARLLGGYEQYF
TGCAGTGCTAGACTACTAGGTGGCTACGAGCAGTACTTC
>NA|few|TRBV5-1|TRBJ2-1
CASSLEAGSGLNEQFF
TGCGCCAGCAGCTTAGAAGCCGGCTCTGGGCTAAATGAGCAGTTCTTC
>TRBD2|NA|TRBV5-4|TRBJ2-6
CASSLLWAGDSGANVLTF
TGTGCCAGCAGCTTGTTATGGGCGGGAGATTCTGGGGCCAACGTCCTGACTTTC
>NA|NA|TRBV12-3/TRBV12-4|TRBJ2-3
CASSLQAKHSADTQYF
TGTGCCAGCAGTTTACAAGCTAAGCATAGCGCAGATACGCAGTATTTT